Listed below are T cell receptor beta chains from one sample, sequenced in a study of OX40 agonist ivuxolimab in advanced cancers. Assay used: immunoSEQ multiplex PCR; TCRdb lists only in-frame clones, some missing. This table has tens of thousands of clones, roughly 90% appearing once. Specimen: CD4+ or CD8+ T cells sorted from blood, collected in a trial of the OX40 agonist ivuxolimab. These receptors came from an adult with an advanced solid tumor such as melanoma, head and neck, liver or kidney cancer. CDR3s include the opening cysteine and the closing phenylalanine or tryptophan. The D gene is left open where the match is weak. Clone size is not always given. Where it is, it says once, few, many or a class for expanded clones.

>NA|TRBV18|TRBJ2-1|TRBD2
TGTGCCAGCTCGTTACGGGGGGGTTACAATGAGCAGTTCTTC
CASSLRGGYNEQFF
>NA|TRBV2|TRBJ2-7|TRBD1
TGTGCCAGCAGGGTGACTCCGGGACAGTCGGTCGAGCAGTACTTC
CASRVTPGQSVEQYF
>NA|TRBV18|TRBJ1-1|NA
TGTGCCAGCTCCCCCGCCGAGGACAGAGAAGCTTTCTTT
CASSPAEDREAFF
>NA|TRBV7-3|TRBJ1-5|NA
TGTGCCAGCAGCCCAGATCCCTCCCAGCCCCAGCATTTT
CASSPDPSQPQHF
>few|TRBV6-6|TRBJ2-7|NA
TGTGCCAGCAGTTGGGAAGAGATTTACGAGCAGTACTTC
CASSWEEIYEQYF
>NA|TRBV23-1|TRBJ2-5|NA
TGCGCCAGCAGTAACCGGATACCACAAGAGACCCAGTACTTC
CASSNRIPQETQYF
>NA|TRBV7-9|TRBJ2-7|NA
TGTGCCAGCAGCTTTGTCCTCTACGAGCAGTACTTC
CASSFVLYEQYF
>NA|TRBV6-5|TRBJ2-2|TRBD1
TGTGCCAGCAGACCGCAGGGGGACCCCGGGGAGCTGTTTTTT
CASRPQGDPGELFF
>NA|TRBV6-6|TRBJ1-1|TRBD1
TGTGCCAGCAGCGTCAGGGGGCCGGGGACTGAAGCTTTCTTT
CASSVRGPGTEAFF
>NA|TRBV29-1|TRBJ2-3|NA
TGCAGCGTTTCGACGGGTACGCAGTATTTT
CSVSTGTQYF
>NA|TRBV18|TRBJ2-5|TRBD2
TGTGCCAGCTCACCGCTGACTCTAGCGGGTGGTGAGACCCAGTACTTC
CASSPLTLAGGETQYF
>NA|TRBV12-5|TRBJ2-1|TRBD1
TGTGCTAGTGGCCAGGGACAGGGGGCTCTCAATGAGCAGTTCTTC
CASGQGQGALNEQFF
>NA|TRBV5-1|TRBJ2-2|TRBD2
TGCGCCAGCAGCCCTTCGGGGGGAGTTGTCGGGGAGCTGTTTTTT
CASSPSGGVVGELFF
>NA|TRBV13|TRBJ1-4|TRBD1
TGTGCCAGCAGCCCAAACAGGGGAGACGGTGAAAAACTGTTTTTT
CASSPNRGDGEKLFF
>NA|TRBV7-9|TRBJ1-1|NA
TGTGCCAGCAGCTCCCATTTTAGCGACACTGAAGCTTTCTTT
CASSSHFSDTEAFF
>NA|TRBV2|TRBJ2-7|TRBD1
TGTGCCAGCAGCCTGACAGGGGGCGACGAGCAGTACTTC
CASSLTGGDEQYF
>NA|TRBV6-6|TRBJ2-7|TRBD1
TGTGCCAGCAGTTGGGGACAGGGCAACCCCTACGAGCAGTACTTC
CASSWGQGNPYEQYF
>NA|TRBV30|TRBJ1-3|NA
TGTGCCTGGAGTGTAAGCGCCAGTGGAAACACCATATATTTT
CAWSVSASGNTIYF
>NA|TRBV6-5|TRBJ2-1|NA
TGTGCCAGCAGTCAGCGACAGGAGTACAATGAGCAGTTCTTC
CASSQRQEYNEQFF
>NA|TRBV6-5|TRBJ1-5|NA
TGTGCCAGCAGTAACCGACGTTACAATCAGCCCCAGCATTTT
CASSNRRYNQPQHF
>once|TRBV6-1|TRBJ2-1|TRBD2
TGTGCCAGCAGTGAAGCTAGCGGGAGTTACAATGAGCAGTTCTTC
CASSEASGSYNEQFF
>NA|TRBV7-9|TRBJ1-2|NA
TGTGCCAGCAGCTTTAGTGGACACGGCGCTGGCTACACCTTC
CASSFSGHGAGYTF
>NA|TRBV7-3|TRBJ2-1|TRBD2
TGTGCCAGCAGCTTAAGCCGGACTAGCGGAGACAATGAGCAGTTCTTC
CASSLSRTSGDNEQFF
>once|TRBV5-1|TRBJ2-7|TRBD1
TGCGCCAGCAGCCGGACAGGGGCGGGGCAGTACTTC
CASSRTGAGQYF
>once|TRBV4-1|TRBJ1-2|NA
TGCGCCAGCAGCCAAGGCGGGGGGAACTATGGCTACACCTTC
CASSQGGGNYGYTF
>few|TRBV7-3|TRBJ2-5|NA
TGTGCCAGCAGCTTAACTGGGGGAGCGGGTCGAGAGACCCAGTACTTC
CASSLTGGAGRETQYF
>NA|TRBV5-4|TRBJ2-5|NA
TGTGCCAGCAGCCCGGGACGGAGGATGGAGACCCAGTACTTC
CASSPGRRMETQYF
>NA|TRBV29-1|TRBJ1-3|NA
TGCTCCGTTCGGGGGAGCAGGGAGGCTGGAAACACCATATATTTT
CSVRGSREAGNTIYF
>NA|TRBV11-2|TRBJ2-7|TRBD2
TGTGCCAGCAGCACGCGGACTAGCGGGAGATACGAGCAGTACTTC
CASSTRTSGRYEQYF
>NA|TRBV6-1|TRBJ1-1|NA
TGTGCCAGCAGTGAAGATATCAGGGCTTTCTTT
CASSEDIRAFF
>NA|TRBV9|TRBJ2-2|NA
TGTGCCAGCAGCGTAGAACTCAGGGTCACCGGGGAGCTGTTTTTT
CASSVELRVTGELFF